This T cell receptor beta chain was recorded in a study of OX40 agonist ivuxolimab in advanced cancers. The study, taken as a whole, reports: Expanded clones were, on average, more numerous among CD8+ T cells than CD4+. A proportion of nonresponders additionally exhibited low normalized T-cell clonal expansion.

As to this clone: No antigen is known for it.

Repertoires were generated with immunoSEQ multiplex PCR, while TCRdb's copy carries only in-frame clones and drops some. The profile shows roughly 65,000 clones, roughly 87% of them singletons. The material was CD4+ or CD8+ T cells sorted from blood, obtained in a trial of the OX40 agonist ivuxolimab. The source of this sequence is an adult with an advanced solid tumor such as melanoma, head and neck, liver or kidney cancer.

In nucleotides, the CDR3 is TGTGCCAGCAGCGTAGGCGTTAGCGGGGGCCAAGAGACCCAGTACTTC. As protein: CASSVGVSGGQETQYF. This rearrangement joins TRBV9 to TRBJ2-5, with TRBD2 matching 9 bases. Germline V gene sequence: CDR1 SGDLS, CDR2 YYNGEE. CDR3 length equals 16 residues. After removal of 0 bases from V and 1 base from J, the junction contained 4 bases not matched to a gene.